Shown below are 21 T cell receptor beta chains from a single sample sequenced in a study of neoadjuvant nivolumab and ipilimumab in lung cancer (dated by TCRdb to about 2020). According to the study, the label for this sample's time point signals: at surgical resection after neoadjuvant nivolumab +/- ipilimumab. Libraries were built with the immunoSEQ multiplex PCR assay. This is the immuneACCESS table as TCRdb keeps it, with only in-frame sequences that have V and J called. A part of the clones is gone; compared with another copy, unresolved V genes explain less than half, and the rest is unexplained. This sample is represented by around 30,000 clones; 65% to 85% of them were singletons. The top ten constitute roughly 5% of the sample. The sample here was tumor tissue, taken after neoadjuvant nivolumab, alone or with ipilimumab, at or shortly before surgery. These receptors all stem from an adult with non-small cell lung cancer.

The CDR3 reads CASSLAILAGGNEQFF. As DNA, the CDR3 is TGCGCCAGCAGCTTGGCCATACTAGCGGGAGGCAATGAGCAGTTCTTC. The chain uses TRBV5-1 and TRBJ2-1; 12 positions agree with TRBD2. V trimming: 0 bases; J trimming: 6 bases; junction bases outside the gene matches: 4. The CDR3 totals 16 residues. Germline CDR1 and CDR2: SGHRS and YFSETQ.

This chain joins TRBV27 and TRBJ2-3; tentative D call: TRBD1 (6 bases). Trimming removed 5 bases from V and 2 bases from J, with 26 bases in between. Germline CDR1 is MNHEY and CDR2 is SMNVEV (reference sequence). The CDR3 extends over 19 amino acids. DNA for the CDR3: TGTGCCAGCAGTCCGCAAACCCCCGGGACACTTACTTTCACAGATACGCAGTATTTT. The encoded protein is CASSPQTPGTLTFTDTQYF.

The CDR3 spells CAWSVLGRVSTDTQYF. Written as DNA, the CDR3 is TGTGCCTGGAGTGTACTGGGGCGGGTGAGCACAGATACGCAGTATTTT. This chain connects TRBV30 to TRBJ2-3; D might be TRBD1 or TRBD2, each matching 5 bases. V lost 0 bases, J lost 0 bases, and 13 bases lay in between. The CDR3 loop spans 16 amino acids. Germline V gives CDR1 GTSNPN, CDR2 SVGIG (reference sequence).

V gene TRBV11-2 combines with J gene TRBJ1-1, with 7 bases identical to TRBD1. The CDR3 extends over 15 amino acids. With 3 bases clipped from V and 6 bases from J, the junction kept 10 bases outside the gene matches. Germline-derived CDR1 and CDR2 are SGHAT and FQNNGV. CDR3 sequence: CASSFQGEFWSEAFF. The CDR3 DNA is TGTGCCAGCAGCTTCCAGGGGGAGTTTTGGTCTGAAGCTTTCTTT.

The rearrangement uses TRBV5-1 and TRBJ2-1, with 9 nucleotides matching TRBD1. The junction had 10 bases not matched to a gene; V was cut back by 0 bases and J by 6 bases. This CDR3 comprises 17 residues. Germline loops: CDR1 SGHRS, CDR2 YFSETQ. For the CDR3, the DNA is TGCGCCAGCAGCTTGGGGCTTGGGACAGGGAGGGGCAATGAGCAGTTCTTC. Translated: CASSLGLGTGRGNEQFF. The whole variable domain, remainder taken from reference TRBV5-1 and TRBJ2-1, is KAGVTQTPRYLIKTRGQQVTLSCSPISGHRSVSWYQQTPGQGLQFLFEYFSETQRNKGNFPGRFSGRQFSNSRSEMNVSTLELGDSALYLCASSLGLGTGRGNEQFFGPGTRLTVL.

The chain uses TRBV9 and TRBJ2-7; a possible D gene is TRBD2 (7 bases). The CDR3 loop spans 16 amino acids. V gave up 0 bases and J gave up 0 bases, with 13 bases separating them. Germline V gene data show CDR1 as SGDLS and CDR2 as YYNGEE. CDR3 DNA: TGTGCCAGCAGCGTAGGAGGGGGGACTACCTCCTACGAGCAGTACTTC. Encoded protein: CASSVGGGTTSYEQYF.

The chain employs TRBV11-1 and TRBJ2-1; D gene uncertain. CDR3 length equals 14 residues. Germline loops: CDR1 SGHAT, CDR2 FQDESV (reference sequence). Trimming pared 5 bases from V and 3 bases from J, leaving 11 bases between. The CDR3 nucleotides read TGTGCCAGCAGCCCCCGGACGGACTACAATGAGCAGTTCTTC. Protein sequence: CASSPRTDYNEQFF.

The chain combines TRBV30 with TRBJ1-5; D uncertain. CDR3 size: 15 residues. With 0 bases removed from V and 1 base from J, the gap between germline ends came to 10 bases. The V gene's germline CDR1 is GTSNPN and CDR2 SVGIG (reference sequence). The CDR3 DNA follows: TGTGCCTGGAGTGTTTTTGGCAGGAGCAATCAGCCCCAGCATTTT. This sequence encodes CAWSVFGRSNQPQHF.

This clone has just one count. This rearrangement joins TRBV19 to TRBJ1-5; weak D call: TRBD1 (5 bases). Trimming took off 6 bases at V and 5 bases at J, with 11 bases between the two ends. Germline CDR1 and CDR2: LNHDA and SQIVND (reference sequence). This CDR3 has 13 residues. The DNA for the CDR3 is TGTGCCAGTAGATTCGGGGGGGATCAGCCCCAGCATTTT. Translation gives CASRFGGDQPQHF.

This chain connects TRBV6-1 to TRBJ1-2; D gene ambiguous. CDR1 is MNHNS, CDR2 SASEGT, per germline. The length of the CDR3 is 17 residues. V gave up 2 bases and J gave up 4 bases, with 20 bases separating them. DNA for the CDR3: TGTGCCAGCAGTGAACACCCGCCTAGGGTCCTGTCCTATGGCTACACCTTC. It is translated as CASSEHPPRVLSYGYTF.

The V gene is TRBV7-9, the J gene TRBJ1-1, with D hard to call. The CDR3 covers 12 residues. Deletions cut 7 bases from V and 5 bases from J, with 11 bases between. The V gene's germline CDR1 is SEHNR and CDR2 FQNEAQ (reference sequence). The CDR3 sequence is CASTQTRTEAFF. The CDR3 region has the DNA TGTGCCAGCACCCAAACCCGGACTGAAGCTTTCTTT.

The chain joins TRBV7-9 to TRBJ2-1, with 8 bases that match TRBD2. The ends lost 3 bases at V and 5 bases at J; junction bases unmatched: 3. The CDR3 covers 14 residues. CDR1 and CDR2 (germline): SEHNR, FQNEAQ (reference sequence). The CDR3 loop is CASSLTSENNEQFF. The CDR3 bases are TGTGCCAGCAGCTTGACTAGCGAAAACAATGAGCAGTTCTTC.

This chain uses TRBV5-6 with TRBJ1-2, with D tentatively TRBD1 (6 bases). Between the trimmed V and J ends, which lost 5 bases and 1 base, there was a span of 9 bases. This CDR3 contains 13 residues. Germline CDR1 is SGHDT and CDR2 is YYEEEE. The DNA for the CDR3 is TGTGCCAGCAGAGGGGGTATTAACTATGGCTACACCTTC. As protein: CASRGGINYGYTF.

The J gene is TRBJ1-5, the V gene TRBV6-1, with D uncertain. CDR1 is MNHNS and CDR2 is SASEGT in the germline V gene. Trimming shortened V by 6 bases and J by 6 bases, and 12 bases separated the two germline ends. The length of the CDR3 is 13 residues. The CDR3 loop reads CASRAREIQPQHF. CDR3 nucleotide sequence: TGTGCCAGCAGGGCTAGGGAGATTCAGCCCCAGCATTTT.

This chain joins TRBV4-3 and TRBJ2-1; no clear D gene. The CDR3 is made up of 13 amino acids. Trimming stripped 0 bases from V and 7 bases from J, with 7 bases between. Per the germline V gene, CDR1 is LGHNA and CDR2 is YSLEER. Written as DNA, the CDR3 is TGCGCCAGCAGCCAAGAAGGTGCGAATGAGCAGTTCTTC. Its protein product is CASSQEGANEQFF.

V gene TRBV11-2 combines with J gene TRBJ2-7, with D perhaps matching TRBD1 (5 bases). Per the germline V gene, CDR1 is SGHAT and CDR2 is FQNNGV. The CDR3 extends over 15 amino acids. The V end was cut by 3 bases, the J end by 0 bases, with 12 bases between. DNA for the CDR3: TGTGCCAGCAGCTTGGGTCCGGACAACTCCTACGAGCAGTACTTC. This encodes CASSLGPDNSYEQYF.

The CDR3 DNA reads TGTGCCTGGAGTGTACCTTGGTTGGGTATCTCCTACAATGAGCAGTTCTTC. It encodes CAWSVPWLGISYNEQFF. This rearrangement joins TRBV30 to TRBJ2-1; D call uncertain. The CDR3 is 17 residues long. The V gene's germline CDR1 is GTSNPN and CDR2 SVGIG (reference sequence). The V end lost 0 bases, the J end lost 0 bases, and 15 bases lay between the germline ends.

The chain employs TRBV30 and TRBJ1-1, with a weak D call TRBD1 (6 bases). Germline V gives CDR1 GTSNPN, CDR2 SVGIG (reference sequence). The germline V and J ends were trimmed by 1 base and 3 bases, with 24 bases remaining between them. The CDR3 sequence is 18 residues long. The CDR3 reads CAWSATRVRGAGDTEAFF. The DNA for the CDR3 is TGTGCCTGGAGTGCCACTCGAGTCCGGGGGGCAGGGGACACTGAAGCTTTCTTT.

By share, this clone counts as large. Other DNA sequences from this sample encode an identical CDR3 as well. The genes are TRBV11-2 and TRBJ1-1; D call uncertain. CDR3 size: 13 residues. V was clipped by 1 base and J by 0 bases, with 3 bases between them. CDR1 SGHAT and CDR2 FQNNGV come from the germline V gene. Written as DNA, the CDR3 is TGTGCCAGCAGCTTAGGGGTGAACACTGAAGCTTTCTTT. Translated, it gives CASSLGVNTEAFF.

This chain connects TRBV30 to TRBJ2-5; no clear D gene. This CDR3 comprises 12 residues. Germline V gene data show CDR1 as GTSNPN and CDR2 as SVGIG (reference sequence). Trimming stripped 3 bases from V and 2 bases from J, with 7 bases between. The CDR3 protein is CAWSPNQETQYF. In nucleotides, the CDR3 is TGTGCCTGGAGCCCCAATCAAGAGACCCAGTACTTC.

V and J are TRBV6-1 and TRBJ2-3, with a possible D match to TRBD2 (7 bases). CDR1 is MNHNS, CDR2 SASEGT, per germline. CDR3 size: 16 residues. V was trimmed by 1 base and J by 1 base, leaving 12 bases between them. The CDR3 sequence is CASSEGSGGRTDTQYF. The DNA of the CDR3 is TGTGCCAGCAGTGAAGGGTCGGGGGGCCGCACAGATACGCAGTATTTT.